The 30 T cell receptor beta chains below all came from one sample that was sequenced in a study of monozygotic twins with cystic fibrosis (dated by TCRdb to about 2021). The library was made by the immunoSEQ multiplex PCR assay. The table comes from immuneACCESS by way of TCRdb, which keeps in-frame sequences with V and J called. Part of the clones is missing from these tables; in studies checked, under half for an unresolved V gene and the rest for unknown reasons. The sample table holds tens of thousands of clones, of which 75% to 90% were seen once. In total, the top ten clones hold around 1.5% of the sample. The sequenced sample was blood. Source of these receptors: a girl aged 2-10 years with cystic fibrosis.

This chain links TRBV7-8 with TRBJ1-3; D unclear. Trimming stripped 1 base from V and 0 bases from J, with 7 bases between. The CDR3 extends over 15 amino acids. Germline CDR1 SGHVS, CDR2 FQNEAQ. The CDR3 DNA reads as TGTGCCAGCAGCTTAGGCTTCGACTCTGGAAACACCATATATTTT. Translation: CASSLGFDSGNTIYF.

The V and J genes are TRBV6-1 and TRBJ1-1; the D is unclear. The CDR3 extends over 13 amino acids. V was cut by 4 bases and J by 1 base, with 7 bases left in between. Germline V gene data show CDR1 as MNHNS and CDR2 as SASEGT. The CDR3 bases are TGTGCCAGCAGTGTCGTTGGGAACACTGAAGCTTTCTTT. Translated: CASSVVGNTEAFF.

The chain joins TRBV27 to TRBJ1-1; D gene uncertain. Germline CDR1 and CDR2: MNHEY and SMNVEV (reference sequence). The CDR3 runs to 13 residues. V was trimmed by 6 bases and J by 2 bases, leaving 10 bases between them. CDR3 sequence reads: CASSKIRNTEAFF. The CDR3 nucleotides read TGTGCCAGCAGCAAAATTCGAAACACTGAAGCTTTCTTT.

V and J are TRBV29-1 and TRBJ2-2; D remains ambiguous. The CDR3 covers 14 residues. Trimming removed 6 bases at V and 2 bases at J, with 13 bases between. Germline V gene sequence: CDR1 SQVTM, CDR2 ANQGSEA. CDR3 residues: CSVPAGLNTGELFF. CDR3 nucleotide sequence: TGCAGCGTGCCCGCCGGGCTCAACACCGGGGAGCTGTTTTTT.

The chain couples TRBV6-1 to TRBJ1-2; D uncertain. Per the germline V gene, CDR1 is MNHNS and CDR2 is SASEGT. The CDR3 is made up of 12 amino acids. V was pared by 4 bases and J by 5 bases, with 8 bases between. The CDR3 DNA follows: TGTGCCAGCAGTGCCCCCGTATATGGCTACACCTTC. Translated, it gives CASSAPVYGYTF.

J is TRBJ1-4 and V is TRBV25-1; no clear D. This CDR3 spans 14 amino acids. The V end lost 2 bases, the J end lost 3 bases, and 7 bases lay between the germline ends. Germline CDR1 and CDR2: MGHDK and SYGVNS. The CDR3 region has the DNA TGTGCCAGCAGTGAAAGCAGGTCTAATGAAAAACTGTTTTTT. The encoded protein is CASSESRSNEKLFF. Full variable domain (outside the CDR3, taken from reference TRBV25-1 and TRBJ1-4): EADIYQTPRYLVIGTGKKITLECSQTMGHDKMYWYQQDPGMELHLIHYSYGVNSTEKGDLSSESTVSRIRTEHFPLTLESARPSHTSQYLCASSESRSNEKLFFGSGTQLSVL.

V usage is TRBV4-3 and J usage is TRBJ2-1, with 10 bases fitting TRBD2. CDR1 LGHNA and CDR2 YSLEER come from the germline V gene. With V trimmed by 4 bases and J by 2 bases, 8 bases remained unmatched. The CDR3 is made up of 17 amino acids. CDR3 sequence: CASSPQDSGGTYNEQFF. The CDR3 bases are TGCGCCAGCAGCCCCCAGGATAGCGGGGGGACCTACAATGAGCAGTTCTTC.

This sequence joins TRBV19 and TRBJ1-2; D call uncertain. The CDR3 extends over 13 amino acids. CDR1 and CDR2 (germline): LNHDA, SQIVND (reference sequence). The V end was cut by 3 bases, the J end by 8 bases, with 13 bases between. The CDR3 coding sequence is TGTGCCAGTAGTATGGGGTACCCCGGCGGCTACACCTTC. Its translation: CASSMGYPGGYTF.

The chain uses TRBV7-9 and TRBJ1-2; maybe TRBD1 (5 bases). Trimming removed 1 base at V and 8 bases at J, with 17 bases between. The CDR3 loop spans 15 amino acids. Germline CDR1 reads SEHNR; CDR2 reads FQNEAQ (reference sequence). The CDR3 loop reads CASSLVVGAGPGYTF. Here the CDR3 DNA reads TGTGCCAGCAGCTTAGTGGTTGGGGCAGGGCCCGGCTACACCTTC.

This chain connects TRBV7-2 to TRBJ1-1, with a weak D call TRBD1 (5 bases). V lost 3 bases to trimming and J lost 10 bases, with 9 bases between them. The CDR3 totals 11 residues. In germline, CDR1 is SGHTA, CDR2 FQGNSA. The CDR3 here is CASSFGTIAFF. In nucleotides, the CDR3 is TGTGCCAGCAGCTTCGGGACGATAGCTTTCTTT.

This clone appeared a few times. The DNA for the CDR3 is TGTGCCTGGAGGTTAAAAGCGGCTAATGAAAAACTGTTTTTT. As protein: CAWRLKAANEKLFF. The V and J genes are TRBV30 and TRBJ1-4; the D is unclear. Germline V lookup: CDR1 GTSNPN, CDR2 SVGIG (reference sequence). Trimming removed 3 bases from V and 3 bases from J, with 11 bases in between. This CDR3 spans 14 amino acids.

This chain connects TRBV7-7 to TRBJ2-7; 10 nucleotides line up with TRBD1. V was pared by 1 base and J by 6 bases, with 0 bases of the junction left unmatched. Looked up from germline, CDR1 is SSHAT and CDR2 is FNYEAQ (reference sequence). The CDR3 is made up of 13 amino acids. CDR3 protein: CASSLGTGGEQYF. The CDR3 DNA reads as TGTGCCAGCAGCTTAGGGACAGGGGGCGAGCAGTACTTC.

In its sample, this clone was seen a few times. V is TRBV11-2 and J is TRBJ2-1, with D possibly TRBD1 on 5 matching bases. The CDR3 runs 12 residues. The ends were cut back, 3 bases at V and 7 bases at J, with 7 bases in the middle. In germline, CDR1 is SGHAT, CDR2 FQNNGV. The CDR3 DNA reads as TGTGCCAGCAGCTTTAGGGGTAATGAGCAGTTCTTC. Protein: CASSFRGNEQFF.

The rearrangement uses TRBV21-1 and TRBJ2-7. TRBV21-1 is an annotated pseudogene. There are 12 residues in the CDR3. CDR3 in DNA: TGTGCCAGCAGACGGGACGGCTACGAGCAGTACTTC. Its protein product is CASRRDGYEQYF.

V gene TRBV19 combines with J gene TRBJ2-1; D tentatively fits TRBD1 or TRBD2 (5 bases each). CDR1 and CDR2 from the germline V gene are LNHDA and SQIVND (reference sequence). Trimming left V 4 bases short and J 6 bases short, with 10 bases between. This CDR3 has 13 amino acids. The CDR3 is CASSNFGGNEQFF. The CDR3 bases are TGTGCCAGTAGTAATTTTGGGGGCAATGAGCAGTTCTTC.

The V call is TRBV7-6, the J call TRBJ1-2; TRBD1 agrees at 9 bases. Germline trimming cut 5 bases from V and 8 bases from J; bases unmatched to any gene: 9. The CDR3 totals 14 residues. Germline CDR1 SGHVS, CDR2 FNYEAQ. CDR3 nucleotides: TGTGCCAGCAGCGCACGGGACAGGGTGGCGGGCTACACCTTC. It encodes CASSARDRVAGYTF.

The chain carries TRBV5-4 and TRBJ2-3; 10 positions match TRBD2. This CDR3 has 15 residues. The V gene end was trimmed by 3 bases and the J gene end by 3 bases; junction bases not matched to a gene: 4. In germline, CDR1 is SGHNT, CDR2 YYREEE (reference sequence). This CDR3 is CASSSSGGATDTQYF. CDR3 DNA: TGTGCCAGCAGCTCCAGCGGGGGGGCGACAGATACGCAGTATTTT.

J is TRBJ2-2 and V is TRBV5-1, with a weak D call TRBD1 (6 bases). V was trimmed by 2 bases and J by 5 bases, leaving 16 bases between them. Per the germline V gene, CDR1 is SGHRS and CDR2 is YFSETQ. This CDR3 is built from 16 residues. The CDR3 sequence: CASSFWQGRLTGELFF. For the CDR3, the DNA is TGCGCCAGCAGCTTTTGGCAGGGGAGATTGACCGGGGAGCTGTTTTTT.

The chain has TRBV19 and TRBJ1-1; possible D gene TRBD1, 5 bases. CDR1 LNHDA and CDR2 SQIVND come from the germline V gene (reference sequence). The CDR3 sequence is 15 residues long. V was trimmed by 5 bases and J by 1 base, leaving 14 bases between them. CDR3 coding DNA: TGTGCCAGTAGTTCGAGGACACGAGGGAACACTGAAGCTTTCTTT. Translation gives CASSSRTRGNTEAFF.

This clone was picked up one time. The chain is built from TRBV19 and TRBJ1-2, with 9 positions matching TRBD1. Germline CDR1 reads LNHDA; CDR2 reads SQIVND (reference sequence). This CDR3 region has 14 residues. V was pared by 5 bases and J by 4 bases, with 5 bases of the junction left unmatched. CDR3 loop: CASSSRTGAYGYTF. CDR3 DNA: TGTGCCAGTAGTTCCAGGACAGGGGCCTATGGCTACACCTTC.

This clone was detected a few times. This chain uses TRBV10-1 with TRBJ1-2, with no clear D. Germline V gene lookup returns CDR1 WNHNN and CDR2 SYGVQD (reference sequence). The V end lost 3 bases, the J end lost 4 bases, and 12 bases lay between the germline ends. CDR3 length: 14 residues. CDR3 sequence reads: CASSDQVGSYGYTF. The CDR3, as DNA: TGCGCCAGCAGTGACCAAGTGGGGAGCTATGGCTACACCTTC.

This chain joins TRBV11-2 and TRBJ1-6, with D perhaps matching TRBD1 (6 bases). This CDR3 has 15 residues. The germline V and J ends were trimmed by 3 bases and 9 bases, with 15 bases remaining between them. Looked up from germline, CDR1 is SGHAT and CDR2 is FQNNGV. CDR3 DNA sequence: TGTGCCAGCAGCTTGGACAGTCGAGAGAGTTCACCCCTCCACTTT. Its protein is CASSLDSRESSPLHF.

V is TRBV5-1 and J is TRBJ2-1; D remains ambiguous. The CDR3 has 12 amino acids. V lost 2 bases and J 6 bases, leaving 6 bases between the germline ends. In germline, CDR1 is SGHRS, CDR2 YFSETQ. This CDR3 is CASSLGSNEQFF. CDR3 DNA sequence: TGCGCCAGCAGCTTAGGCAGCAATGAGCAGTTCTTC.

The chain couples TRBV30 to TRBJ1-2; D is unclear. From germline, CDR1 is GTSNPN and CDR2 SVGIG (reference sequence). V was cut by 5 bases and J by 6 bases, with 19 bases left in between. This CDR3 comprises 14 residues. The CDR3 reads CAWSRSGRRNGYTF. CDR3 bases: TGTGCCTGGTCTCGCTCCGGCCGCCGAAATGGCTACACCTTC. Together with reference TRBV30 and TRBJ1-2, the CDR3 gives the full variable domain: SQTIHQWPATLVQPVGSPLSLECTVEGTSNPNLYWYRQAAGRGLQLLFYSVGIGQISSEVPQNLSASRPQDRQFILSSKKLLLSDSGFYLCAWSRSGRRNGYTFGSGTRLTVV.

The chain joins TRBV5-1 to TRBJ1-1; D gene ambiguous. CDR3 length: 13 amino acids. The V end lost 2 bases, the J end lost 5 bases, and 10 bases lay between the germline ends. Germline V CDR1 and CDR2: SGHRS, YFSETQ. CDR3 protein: CASSLPTATEAFF. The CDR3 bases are TGCGCCAGCAGCTTACCCACGGCGACTGAAGCTTTCTTT. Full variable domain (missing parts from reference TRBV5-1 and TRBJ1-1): KAGVTQTPRYLIKTRGQQVTLSCSPISGHRSVSWYQQTPGQGLQFLFEYFSETQRNKGNFPGRFSGRQFSNSRSEMNVSTLELGDSALYLCASSLPTATEAFFGQGTRLTVV.

The CDR3 loop is CASSQQRPGGYGYTF. CDR3 nucleotides: TGTGCCAGCAGCCAACAGCGTCCCGGCGGGTATGGCTACACCTTC. The chain uses TRBV5-5 and TRBJ1-2; D unresolved. Germline V gives CDR1 SGHKS, CDR2 YYEKEE (reference sequence). V lost 4 bases to trimming and J lost 5 bases, with 18 bases between them. This CDR3 spans 15 amino acids. Drawing the rest from reference TRBV5-5 and TRBJ1-2, the complete variable domain is DAGVTQSPTHLIKTRGQQVTLRCSPISGHKSVSWYQQVLGQGPQFIFQYYEKEERGRGNFPDRFSARQFPNYSSELNVNALLLGDSALYLCASSQQRPGGYGYTFGSGTRLTVV.

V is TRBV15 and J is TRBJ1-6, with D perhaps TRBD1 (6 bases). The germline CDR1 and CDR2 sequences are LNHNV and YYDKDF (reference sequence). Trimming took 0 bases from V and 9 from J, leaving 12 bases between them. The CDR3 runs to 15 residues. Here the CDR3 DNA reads TGTGCCACCAGCAGAGATCGGGGGGCGAGTTCACCCCTCCACTTT. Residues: CATSRDRGASSPLHF.

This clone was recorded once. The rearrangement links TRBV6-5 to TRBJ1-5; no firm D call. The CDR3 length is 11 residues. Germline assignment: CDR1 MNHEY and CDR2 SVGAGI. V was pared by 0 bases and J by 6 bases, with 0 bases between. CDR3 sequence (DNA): TGTGCCAGCAGTTACTCTCAGCCCCAGCATTTT. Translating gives CASSYSQPQHF.

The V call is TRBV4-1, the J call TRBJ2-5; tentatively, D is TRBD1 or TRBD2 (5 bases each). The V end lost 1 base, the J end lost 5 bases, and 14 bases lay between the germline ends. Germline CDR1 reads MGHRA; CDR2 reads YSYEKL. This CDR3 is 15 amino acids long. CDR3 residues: CASSQGTGWDETQYF. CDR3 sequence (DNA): TGCGCCAGCAGCCAAGGAACAGGTTGGGACGAGACCCAGTACTTC.

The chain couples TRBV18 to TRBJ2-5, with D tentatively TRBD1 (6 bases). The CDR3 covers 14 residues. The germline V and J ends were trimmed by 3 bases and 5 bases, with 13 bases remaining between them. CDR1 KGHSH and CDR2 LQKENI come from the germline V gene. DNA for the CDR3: TGTGCCAGCTCACCCACAGGGAGCGTGGAGACCCAGTACTTC. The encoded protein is CASSPTGSVETQYF.